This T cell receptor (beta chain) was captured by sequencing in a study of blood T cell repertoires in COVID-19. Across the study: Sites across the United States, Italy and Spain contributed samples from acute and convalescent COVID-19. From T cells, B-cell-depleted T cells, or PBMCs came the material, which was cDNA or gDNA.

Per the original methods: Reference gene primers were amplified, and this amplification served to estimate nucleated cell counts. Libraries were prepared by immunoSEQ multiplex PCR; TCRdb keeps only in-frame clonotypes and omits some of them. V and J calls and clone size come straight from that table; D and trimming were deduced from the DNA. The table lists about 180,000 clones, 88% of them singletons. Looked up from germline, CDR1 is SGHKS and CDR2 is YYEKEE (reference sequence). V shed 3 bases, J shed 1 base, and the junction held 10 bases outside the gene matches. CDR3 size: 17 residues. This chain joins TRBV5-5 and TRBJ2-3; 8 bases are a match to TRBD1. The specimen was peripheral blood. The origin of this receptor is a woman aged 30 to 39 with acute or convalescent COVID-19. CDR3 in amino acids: CASSSHPTGQGTDTQYF. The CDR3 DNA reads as TGTGCCAGCAGCTCCCACCCCACGGGACAGGGCACAGATACGCAGTATTTT.